A single sample gave rise to the 4 T cell receptor beta chains below, sequenced in a study of siplizumab effects on memory and regulatory T cells. Profiled with immunoSEQ multiplex PCR; TCRdb holds only in-frame clones, not every one. Altogether 70,000 to 95,000 clones are present, roughly 93% being singletons, with the ten largest covering 6.5% to 8%. Sequences were obtained from CD8+ T cells sorted from blood. These receptors all stem from a human donor in good health.

The chain combines TRBV9 with TRBJ1-1; D is perhaps TRBD1 (6 bases). V lost 3 bases to trimming and J lost 2 bases, with 11 bases between them. There are 14 residues in the CDR3. Germline V gene data show CDR1 as SGDLS and CDR2 as YYNGEE. CDR3 nucleotide sequence: TGTGCCAGCAGCGAGGGGGGACATAACACTGAAGCTTTCTTT. It translates to CASSEGGHNTEAFF.

The chain couples TRBV19 to TRBJ2-3; D perhaps matches TRBD2 (6 bases). This CDR3 is 18 amino acids long. Per germline, CDR1 LNHDA and CDR2 SQIVND (reference sequence). V was shortened by 6 bases and J by 2 bases, with 24 bases between the two germline ends. CDR3 residues: CASRPPGLAGISTDTQYF. CDR3 DNA sequence: TGTGCCAGTAGACCTCCGGGACTGGCCGGAATTTCCACAGATACGCAGTATTTT.

The chain links TRBV7-9 to TRBJ1-1, with D perhaps TRBD1 (5 bases). The length of the CDR3 is 14 residues. V lost 1 base and J lost 0, with 6 bases in between. Per germline, CDR1 SEHNR and CDR2 FQNEAQ (reference sequence). Here the CDR3 DNA reads TGTGCCAGCAGCTTAGTCAGGGTGAACACTGAAGCTTTCTTT. Protein sequence: CASSLVRVNTEAFF.

The chain uses TRBV25-1 and TRBJ2-7; 10 nucleotides agree with TRBD2. The CDR3 length is 15 residues. From germline, CDR1 is MGHDK and CDR2 SYGVNS. After removal of 3 bases from V and 2 bases from J, the junction contained 4 bases not matched to a gene. DNA for the CDR3: TGTGCCAGCAGTGAGGGACTAGCGCCAACCTACGAGCAGTACTTC. This sequence encodes CASSEGLAPTYEQYF.